This T cell receptor (beta chain) came from a study of cytomegalovirus exposure and HLA in healthy donors. Study in general: An early release of data contained about 85 million unique TCRs, which came from HLA-typed donors.

The length of the CDR3 is 13 residues. In germline, CDR1 is SGHAT, CDR2 FQDESV (reference sequence). Trimming shortened V by 3 bases and J by 8 bases, and 11 bases separated the two germline ends. As concerns this clone: What it binds is not known.

The PCR contained 60 Vbeta and 13 Jbeta primers. Profiling relied on immunoSEQ multiplex PCR, and the TCRdb table lists in-frame clones only, not all of them. The sample records around 130,000 clones, 82% being singletons. General study findings and limits: Analysis performed later showed TCR beta chains linked to HLA being more clonally expanded than equally common others. In vitro checks showed that a few CMV-associated chains really do target CMV antigens.

V and J are TRBV11-1 and TRBJ1-3; no clear D gene. The sequenced sample consisted of PBMCs. The clonotype was recovered from a boy between 10 and 17 years old in good health and CMV-seronegative. The CDR3 DNA follows: TGTGCCAGCAGCTTGGCGGTGGCGGACACCATATATTTT. This codes for CASSLAVADTIYF.